These 32 T cell receptor beta chains share one sample of origin, sequenced in a study of CD8 T cells in Susac syndrome. It was with random hexamers that 0.5 to 1 ug RNA was reverse transcribed. TCRdb used MiXCR to reprocess the immunoSEQ multiplex PCR reads, holding one entry per CDR3 protein. This table holds about 190,000 distinct CDR3 sequences, 95% found once. The sample consisted of CD8+ T cells from PBMCs. These receptors were taken from a human donor with Susac syndrome.

The V call is TRBV7-8, the J call TRBJ2-1, with 13 bases aligning to TRBD2. The germline CDR1 and CDR2 sequences are SGHVS and FQNEAQ. The CDR3 has 16 amino acids. V shed 1 base, J shed 10 bases, and the junction held 7 bases outside the gene matches. CDR3 coding DNA: TGTGCCAGCAGCTTAGAAGGGACTAGCGGGGCGGGGGAGCAGTTCTTC. Its protein product is CASSLEGTSGAGEQFF.

The chain employs TRBV5-6 and TRBJ2-1; weak D call: TRBD2 (5 bases). This CDR3 has 14 amino acids. Germline loops: CDR1 SGHDT, CDR2 YYEEEE. The germline V and J ends were trimmed by 5 bases and 6 bases, with 15 bases remaining between them. Here the CDR3 DNA reads TGTGCCAGCAGGGGTCCGAGGGCCGCCAATGAGCAGTTCTTC. Translating it yields CASRGPRAANEQFF.

This sequence joins TRBV5-6 and TRBJ2-7; the match to TRBD1 covers 12 bases. Germline values: CDR1 SGHDT, CDR2 YYEEEE. The CDR3 length is 15 residues. Trimming at V came to 4 bases and at J to 3 bases, leaving 5 bases not matched to a gene. This chain's CDR3 is CASSAGTGGRYEQYF. CDR3 nucleotides: TGTGCCAGCAGCGCCGGGACAGGGGGCCGCTACGAGCAGTACTTC.

V is TRBV3-1 and J is TRBJ2-7, with TRBD1 matching 8 bases. The germline V gene encodes CDR1 LGHDT and CDR2 YNNKEL (reference sequence). The V segment lost 0 bases and the J segment 2 bases; nucleotides outside the gene matches: 0. This CDR3 is built from 14 residues. The CDR3 DNA reads TGTGCCAGCAGCCAAGAACAGGGGGCCTACGAGCAGTACTTC. Protein sequence: CASSQEQGAYEQYF.

V is TRBV10-3 and J is TRBJ2-5; TRBD1 agrees at 9 bases. Germline V gene lookup returns CDR1 ENHRY and CDR2 SYGVKD. Trimming cost V 3 bases and J 5 bases; bases outside gene matches: 13. This CDR3 contains 17 residues. The CDR3 coding sequence is TGTGCCATCAGTGACAACCGACTGGGACAGGGCTTTGAGACCCAGTACTTC. Translation: CAISDNRLGQGFETQYF.

This clonotype came up once. V usage is TRBV6-5 and J usage is TRBJ2-5; unclear D gene. The CDR3 loop spans 16 amino acids. CDR1 is MNHEY and CDR2 is SVGAGI in the germline V gene. V was trimmed by 2 bases and J by 5 bases, leaving 18 bases between them. The CDR3 region has the DNA TGTGCCAGCAGTTACCGACGGGCAGCCCTCCTGGAGACCCAGTACTTC. Its protein product is CASSYRRAALLETQYF.

The chain joins TRBV5-5 to TRBJ1-2; no reliable D call. Germline V gene sequence: CDR1 SGHKS, CDR2 YYEKEE (reference sequence). V was cut by 4 bases and J by 0 bases, with 13 bases left in between. The CDR3 covers 15 residues. This CDR3 is CASSPPGSANYGYTF. As DNA, the CDR3 is TGTGCCAGCAGCCCCCCGGGCAGCGCTAACTATGGCTACACCTTC.

V and J are TRBV21-1 and TRBJ2-4; TRBD1 is the table's D call, not checked against the DNA. TRBV21-1 is deemed a pseudogene. The CDR3 is 14 amino acids. CDR3: CASSKGQGKNIQYF. The CDR3 DNA follows: TGTGCCAGCAGCAAAGGACAGGGCAAAAACATTCAGTACTTC.

The CDR3 loop is CASSLTGSGTQYF. The CDR3 DNA follows: TGTGCCAGCAGTTTAACCGGGTCCGGTACCCAGTACTTC. The chain has TRBV27 and TRBJ2-5; D not resolved. CDR1 is MNHEY and CDR2 is SMNVEV in the germline V gene (reference sequence). The V and J ends lost 2 bases and 8 bases respectively, with 12 bases between them. This CDR3 region has 13 residues.

The rearrangement uses TRBV27 and TRBJ1-1, with 9 bases lining up with TRBD1. Losses at the gene ends were 8 bases for V and 5 bases for J; bases not matched to a gene: 9. CDR3 length: 14 residues. Germline CDR1 is MNHEY and CDR2 is SMNVEV (reference sequence). CDR3 sequence: CASCRGQGSTEAFF. CDR3 sequence (DNA): TGTGCCAGCTGCCGAGGACAGGGGTCTACTGAAGCTTTCTTT.

The chain recombines TRBV27 with TRBJ2-5; D is unresolved. The germline V gene has CDR1 MNHEY and CDR2 SMNVEV (reference sequence). The CDR3 has 13 residues. V lost 1 base and J lost 2, with 5 bases in between. CDR3 coding DNA: TGTGCCAGCAGTTTATTGGGGCAAGAGACCCAGTACTTC. This sequence encodes CASSLLGQETQYF.

The rearrangement uses TRBV6-2 or TRBV6-3 and TRBJ2-7; D tentatively fits TRBD1 or TRBD2 (5 bases each). The CDR3 runs to 16 residues. The V gene lost 2 bases and the J gene lost 0 bases, with 14 bases spanning the gap. Germline V gene data show CDR1 as MNHEY and CDR2 as SVGEGT. This CDR3 is CASSYPQGGLSYEQYF. CDR3 bases: TGTGCCAGCAGTTACCCCCAGGGCGGGCTCTCCTACGAGCAGTACTTC.

This rearrangement joins TRBV7-9 to TRBJ1-2; possibly TRBD1 for D (5 bases). The ends were cut back, 4 bases at V and 13 bases at J, with 16 bases in the middle. CDR3 length: 12 amino acids. The germline CDR1 and CDR2 sequences are SEHNR and FQNEAQ (reference sequence). The CDR3 protein is CASSSGHLLLTF. CDR3 nucleotide sequence: TGTGCCAGCAGCTCTGGACATCTCCTACTCACCTTC.

CDR3 in amino acids: CASTYKDEQYF. The CDR3 bases are TGCGCCAGCACCTATAAGGACGAGCAGTACTTC. The chain combines TRBV5-1 with TRBJ2-7; D not resolved. Trimming pared 6 bases from V and 5 bases from J, leaving 9 bases between. Looked up from germline, CDR1 is SGHRS and CDR2 is YFSETQ. This CDR3 is built from 11 residues.

This clonotype showed up just once. J is TRBJ2-7 and V is TRBV7-9, with 8 positions matching TRBD1. J lost 7 bases, V lost 5 bases, and 13 bases had no gene match. The germline CDR1 and CDR2 sequences are SEHNR and FQNEAQ (reference sequence). The CDR3 covers 15 residues. CDR3 loop: CASSQSRTGSEEQYF. Here the CDR3 DNA reads TGTGCCAGCAGCCAATCTAGGACAGGGTCGGAGGAGCAGTACTTC.

The rearrangement joins TRBV7-8 to TRBJ2-7, with unresolved D. This CDR3 has 13 amino acids. V was trimmed by 2 bases and J by 4 bases, leaving 9 bases between them. Germline V gene data show CDR1 as SGHVS and CDR2 as FQNEAQ. The CDR3 loop reads CASSLQVEYEQYF. The CDR3, as DNA: TGTGCCAGCAGCTTACAAGTGGAATACGAGCAGTACTTC.

V usage is TRBV30 and J usage is TRBJ1-1; D is uncertain. The CDR3 covers 15 residues. V dropped 0 bases and J dropped 0 bases, with 11 bases sitting between them. Germline values: CDR1 GTSNPN, CDR2 SVGIG (reference sequence). The CDR3 DNA follows: TGTGCCTGGAGTGTCAGGAGACCCATGAACACTGAAGCTTTCTTT. It encodes CAWSVRRPMNTEAFF.

The CDR3 loop reads CASRPLRDSALNTEAFF. The CDR3, as DNA: TGTGCCAGCAGACCCCTTCGGGACAGTGCTTTGAACACTGAAGCTTTCTTT. This chain links TRBV28 with TRBJ1-1, with TRBD1 matching over 7 bases. CDR1 and CDR2 (germline): MDHEN, SYDVKM. J was trimmed by 0 bases and V by 6 bases; bases with no gene match: 13. The length of the CDR3 is 17 residues.

The rearrangement joins TRBV6-5 to TRBJ1-2; D perhaps matches TRBD1 (5 bases). The germline V gene has CDR1 MNHEY and CDR2 SVGAGI. This CDR3 spans 14 amino acids. Between the trimmed V and J ends, which lost 6 bases and 5 bases, there was a span of 16 bases. The CDR3 DNA sequence: TGTGCCAGCAGATGGGGCGTGAGGGTTTATGGCTACACCTTC. Translating gives CASRWGVRVYGYTF.

The gene calls are TRBV7-2 and TRBJ2-7, with a possible D match to TRBD2 (5 bases). V lost 1 base and J lost 5, with 15 bases in between. This CDR3 region has 15 residues. Germline V gene data show CDR1 as SGHTA and CDR2 as FQGNSA. CDR3 nucleotide sequence: TGTGCCAGCAGCTTAGGGACTCCATACCTCAACGAGCAGTACTTC. Translation: CASSLGTPYLNEQYF.

Worth noting for this clonotype: One end of the junction does not line up with germline, which may come from a read error. V and J are TRBV30 and TRBJ1-2, with a possible D match to TRBD1 (6 bases). The germline CDR1 and CDR2 sequences are GTSNPN and SVGIG (reference sequence). The CDR3 consists of 12 residues. CDR3 DNA sequence: TGTGCCTGGAGTACAGGGAACTTTGGCTACACCTTC. Residues: CAWSTGNFGYTF.

The chain links TRBV12-5 to TRBJ1-5; D might be TRBD1 (5 bases). The CDR3 consists of 12 residues. Germline V gene lookup returns CDR1 LGHNT and CDR2 FRNRAP. Trimming pared 3 bases from V and 7 bases from J, leaving 7 bases between. CDR3 residues: CASGLEGQPQHF. The CDR3 DNA follows: TGTGCTAGTGGTTTAGAGGGGCAGCCCCAGCATTTT. Full variable domain (remainder filled in from reference TRBV12-5 and TRBJ1-5): DARVTQTPRHKVTEMGQEVTMRCQPILGHNTVFWYRQTMMQGLELLAYFRNRAPLDDSGMPKDRFSAEMPDATLATLKIQPSEPRDSAVYFCASGLEGQPQHFGDGTRLSIL.

This clonotype was counted only a few times. The CDR3 sequence is CAWSGSTDYGYTF. Written as DNA, the CDR3 is TGTGCCTGGAGTGGGTCGACAGATTATGGCTACACCTTC. The chain combines TRBV30 with TRBJ1-2, with D possibly matching TRBD1 (5 bases). V lost 1 base and J lost 5, with 11 bases in between. The CDR3 has 13 amino acids. Germline lookup yields CDR1 GTSNPN and CDR2 SVGIG (reference sequence).

This chain joins TRBV28 and TRBJ2-3; 11 nucleotides line up with TRBD1. J gave up 5 bases and V 6 bases, and 7 bases lay outside the gene matches. Looked up from germline, CDR1 is MDHEN and CDR2 is SYDVKM. This CDR3 contains 15 residues. The chain's CDR3 is CASSKDRGHVDTQYF. As DNA, the CDR3 is TGTGCCAGCAGCAAGGACAGGGGGCATGTAGATACGCAGTATTTT.

This clonotype was picked up one time. The V gene is TRBV5-6, the J gene TRBJ2-5, with 7 nucleotides matching TRBD1. There are 16 residues in the CDR3. Germline assignment: CDR1 SGHDT and CDR2 YYEEEE. V shed 3 bases, J shed 6 bases, and the junction held 14 bases outside the gene matches. CDR3 residues: CASSWASTGHPKTQYF. DNA of the CDR3: TGTGCCAGCAGCTGGGCCTCGACAGGGCACCCCAAGACCCAGTACTTC.

The gene calls are TRBV9 and TRBJ2-5; TRBD2 aligns across 12 bases. Germline V CDR1 and CDR2: SGDLS, YYNGEE. This CDR3 comprises 16 residues. V was clipped by 3 bases and J by 5 bases; unmatched bases: 8. The CDR3 protein is CASSERLAGDGETQYF. The CDR3 DNA sequence: TGTGCCAGCAGCGAGAGACTAGCGGGGGACGGGGAGACCCAGTACTTC.

The chain links TRBV20-1 to TRBJ1-3, with D uncertain. This CDR3 is built from 12 residues. V was shortened by 4 bases and J by 0 bases, with 4 bases between the two germline ends. CDR1 is DFQATT and CDR2 is SNEGSKA in the germline V gene (reference sequence). For the CDR3, the DNA is TGCAGTGCTACCGGCTCTGGAAACACCATATATTTT. Translating gives CSATGSGNTIYF.

This chain joins TRBV5-6 and TRBJ1-3; no clear D. CDR1 and CDR2 (germline): SGHDT, YYEEEE. V was shortened by 0 bases and J by 0 bases, with 7 bases between the two germline ends. The CDR3 extends over 15 amino acids. This CDR3 is CASSLERASGNTIYF. The CDR3 bases are TGTGCCAGCAGCTTGGAGAGGGCCTCTGGAAACACCATATATTTT. Together with reference TRBV5-6 and TRBJ1-3, the CDR3 gives the full variable domain: DAGVTQSPTHLIKTRGQQVTLRCSPKSGHDTVSWYQQALGQGPQFIFQYYEEEERQRGNFPDRFSGHQFPNYSSELNVNALLLGDSALYLCASSLERASGNTIYFGEGSWLTVV.

V and J are TRBV28 and TRBJ2-7; D is possibly TRBD2 (5 bases). The germline V gene has CDR1 MDHEN and CDR2 SYDVKM. Trimming removed 7 bases at V and 5 bases at J, with 18 bases between. This CDR3 has 14 amino acids. The CDR3 DNA sequence: TGTGCCAGCACTCCCCTCCGACTATCCCACGAGCAGTACTTC. Amino acids: CASTPLRLSHEQYF.

The chain employs TRBV11-2 and TRBJ2-7; 8 bases are shared with TRBD2. The CDR3 sequence is 13 residues long. The trim removed 5 bases at V and 5 bases at J, leaving 5 bases unmatched. Germline values: CDR1 SGHAT, CDR2 FQNNGV. In DNA form, the CDR3 reads TGTGCCAGCAGCCCGAGTAGCGGGGACGAGCAGTACTTC. Protein: CASSPSSGDEQYF.

This chain links TRBV20-1 with TRBJ2-7, with 8 positions matching TRBD2. V lost 0 bases to trimming and J lost 1 base; unmatched junction nucleotides: 5. CDR1 is DFQATT, CDR2 SNEGSKA, per germline (reference sequence). CDR3 length: 15 residues. The CDR3 nucleotides are TGCAGTGCTAGAGATCTAGTAGCGGGATCCTACGAGCAGTACTTC. The encoded protein is CSARDLVAGSYEQYF.

The rearrangement links TRBV20-1 to TRBJ2-7, with D hard to call. Germline assignment: CDR1 DFQATT and CDR2 SNEGSKA (reference sequence). CDR3 length: 12 amino acids. Trimming cost V 5 bases and J 7 bases, with 15 bases left between them. The CDR3 DNA reads as TGCAGTGCTCCCAGTTGGGCAGAAGAGCAGTACTTC. It translates to CSAPSWAEEQYF.